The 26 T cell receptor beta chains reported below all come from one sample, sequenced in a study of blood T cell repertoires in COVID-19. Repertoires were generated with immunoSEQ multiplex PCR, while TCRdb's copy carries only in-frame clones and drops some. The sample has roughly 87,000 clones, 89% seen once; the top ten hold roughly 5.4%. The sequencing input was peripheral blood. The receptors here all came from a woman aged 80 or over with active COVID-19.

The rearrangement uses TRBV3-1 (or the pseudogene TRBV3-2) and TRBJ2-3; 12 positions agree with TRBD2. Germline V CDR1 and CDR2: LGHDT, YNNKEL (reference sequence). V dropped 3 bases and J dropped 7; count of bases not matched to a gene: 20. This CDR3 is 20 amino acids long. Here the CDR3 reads CASSQGDLAGGPFQGNTQYF. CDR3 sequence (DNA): TGTGCCAGCAGCCAGGGGGACCTAGCGGGAGGGCCATTTCAGGGCAATACGCAGTATTTT.

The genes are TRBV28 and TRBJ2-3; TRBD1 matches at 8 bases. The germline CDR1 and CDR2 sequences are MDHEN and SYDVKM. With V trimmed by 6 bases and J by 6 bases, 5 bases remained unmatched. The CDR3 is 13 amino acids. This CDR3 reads CASRPGGADTQYF. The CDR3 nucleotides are TGTGCCAGCAGACCAGGGGGCGCGGATACGCAGTATTTT.

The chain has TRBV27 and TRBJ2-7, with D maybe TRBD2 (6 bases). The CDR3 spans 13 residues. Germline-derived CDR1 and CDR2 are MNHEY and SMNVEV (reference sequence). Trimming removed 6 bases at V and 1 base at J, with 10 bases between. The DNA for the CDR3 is TGTGCCAGCAGGATTGGGGGGTCCTACGAGCAGTACTTC. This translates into CASRIGGSYEQYF.

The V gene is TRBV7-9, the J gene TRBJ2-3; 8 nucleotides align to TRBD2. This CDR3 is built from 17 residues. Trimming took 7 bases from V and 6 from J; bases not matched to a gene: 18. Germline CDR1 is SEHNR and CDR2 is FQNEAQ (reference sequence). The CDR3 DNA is TGTGCCAGCACCGGGGGGCCTAGCGGGCTCCCAGGGGATACGCAGTATTTT. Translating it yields CASTGGPSGLPGDTQYF.

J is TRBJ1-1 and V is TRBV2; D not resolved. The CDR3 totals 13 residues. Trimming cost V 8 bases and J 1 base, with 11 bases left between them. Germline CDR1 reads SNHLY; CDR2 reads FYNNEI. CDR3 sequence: CASGLQSNTEAFF. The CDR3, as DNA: TGTGCCAGCGGCCTGCAATCGAACACTGAAGCTTTCTTT.

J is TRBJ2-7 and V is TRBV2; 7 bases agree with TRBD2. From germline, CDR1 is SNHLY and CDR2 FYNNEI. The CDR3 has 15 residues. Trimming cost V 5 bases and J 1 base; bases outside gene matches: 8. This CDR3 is CASSQGTGGSYEQYF. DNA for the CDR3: TGTGCCAGCAGTCAAGGGACCGGGGGGTCCTACGAGCAGTACTTC.

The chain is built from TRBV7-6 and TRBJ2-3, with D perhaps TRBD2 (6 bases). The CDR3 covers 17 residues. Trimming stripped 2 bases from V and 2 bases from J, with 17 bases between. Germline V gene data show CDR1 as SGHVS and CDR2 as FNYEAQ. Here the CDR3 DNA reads TGTGCCAGCAGCTTATCCCCCCCGGGAGTTTACACAGATACGCAGTATTTT. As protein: CASSLSPPGVYTDTQYF. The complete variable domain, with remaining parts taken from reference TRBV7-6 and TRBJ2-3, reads GAGVSQSPRYKVTKRGQDVALRCDPISGHVSLYWYRQALGQGPEFLTYFNYEAQQDKSGLPNDRFSAERPEGSISTLTIQRTEQRDSAMYRCASSLSPPGVYTDTQYFGPGTRLTVL.

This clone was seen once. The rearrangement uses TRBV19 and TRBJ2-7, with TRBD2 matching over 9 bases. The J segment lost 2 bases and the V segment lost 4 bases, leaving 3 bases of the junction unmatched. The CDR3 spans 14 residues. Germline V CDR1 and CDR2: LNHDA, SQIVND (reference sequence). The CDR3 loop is CASSRLAGPYEQYF. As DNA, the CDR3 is TGTGCCAGTAGTAGGCTAGCGGGACCCTACGAGCAGTACTTC.

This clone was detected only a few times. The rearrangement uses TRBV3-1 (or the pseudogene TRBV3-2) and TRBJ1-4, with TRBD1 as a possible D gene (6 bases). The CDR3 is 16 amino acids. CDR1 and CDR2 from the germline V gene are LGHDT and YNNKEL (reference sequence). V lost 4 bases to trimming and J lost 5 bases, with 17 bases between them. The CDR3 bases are TGTGCCAGCAGCCTACTCAGGGGCCAGGCAAATGAAAAACTGTTTTTT. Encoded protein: CASSLLRGQANEKLFF.

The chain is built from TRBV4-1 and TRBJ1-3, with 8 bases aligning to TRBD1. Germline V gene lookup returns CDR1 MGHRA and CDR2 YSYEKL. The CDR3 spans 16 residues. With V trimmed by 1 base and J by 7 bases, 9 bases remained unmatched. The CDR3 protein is CASSQGLQGVWNTIYF. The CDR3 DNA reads TGCGCCAGCAGCCAAGGACTACAGGGGGTCTGGAACACCATATATTTT.

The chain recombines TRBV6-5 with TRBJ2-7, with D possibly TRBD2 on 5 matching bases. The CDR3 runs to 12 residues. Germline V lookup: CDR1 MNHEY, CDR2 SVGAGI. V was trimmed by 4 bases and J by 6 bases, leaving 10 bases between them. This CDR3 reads CASSFGRGEQYF. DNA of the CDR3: TGTGCCAGCAGTTTTGGTCGGGGCGAGCAGTACTTC.

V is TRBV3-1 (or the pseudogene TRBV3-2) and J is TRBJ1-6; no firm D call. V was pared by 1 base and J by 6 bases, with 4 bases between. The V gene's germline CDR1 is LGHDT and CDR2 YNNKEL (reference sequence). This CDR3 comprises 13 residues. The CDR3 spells CASSQVLNSPLHF. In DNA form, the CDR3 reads TGTGCCAGCAGCCAAGTCCTTAATTCACCCCTCCACTTT.

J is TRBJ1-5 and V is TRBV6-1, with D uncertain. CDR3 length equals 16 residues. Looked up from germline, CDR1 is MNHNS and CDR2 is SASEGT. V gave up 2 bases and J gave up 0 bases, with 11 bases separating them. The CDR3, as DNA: TGTGCCAGCAGTGAACCCGCGTTGGTTAGCAATCAGCCCCAGCATTTT. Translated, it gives CASSEPALVSNQPQHF.

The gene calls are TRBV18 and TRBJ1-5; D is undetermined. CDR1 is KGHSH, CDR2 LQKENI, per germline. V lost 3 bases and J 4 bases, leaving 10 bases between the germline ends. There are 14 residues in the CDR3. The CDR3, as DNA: TGTGCCAGCTCACCGTGGAACAGTAATCAGCCCCAGCATTTT. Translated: CASSPWNSNQPQHF. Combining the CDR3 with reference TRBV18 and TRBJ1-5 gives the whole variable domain NAGVMQNPRHLVRRRGQEARLRCSPMKGHSHVYWYRQLPEEGLKFMVYLQKENIIDESGMPKERFSAEFPKEGPSILRIQQVVRGDSAAYFCASSPWNSNQPQHFGDGTRLSIL.

In DNA, the CDR3 is TGTGCCAGCAGCCCCGGACAGGGCTCCTACAATGAGCAGTTCTTC. It yields the protein CASSPGQGSYNEQFF. This chain uses TRBV7-9 with TRBJ2-1, with 8 bases identical to TRBD1. There are 15 residues in the CDR3. The junction had 3 bases not matched to a gene; V was cut back by 5 bases and J by 0 bases. CDR1 and CDR2 from the germline V gene are SEHNR and FQNEAQ (reference sequence).

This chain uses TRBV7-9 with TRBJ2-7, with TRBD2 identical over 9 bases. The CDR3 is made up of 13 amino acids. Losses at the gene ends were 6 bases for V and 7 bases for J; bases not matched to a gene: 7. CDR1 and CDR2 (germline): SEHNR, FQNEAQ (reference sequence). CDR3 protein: CASSSSGRHEQYF. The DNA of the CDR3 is TGTGCCAGCAGTTCAAGCGGGAGGCATGAGCAGTACTTC.

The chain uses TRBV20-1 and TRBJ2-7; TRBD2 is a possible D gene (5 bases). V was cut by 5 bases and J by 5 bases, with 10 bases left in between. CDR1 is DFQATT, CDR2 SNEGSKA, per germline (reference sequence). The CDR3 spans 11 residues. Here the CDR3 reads CSAGPEDEQYF. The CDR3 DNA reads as TGCAGTGCTGGCCCGGAGGACGAGCAGTACTTC.

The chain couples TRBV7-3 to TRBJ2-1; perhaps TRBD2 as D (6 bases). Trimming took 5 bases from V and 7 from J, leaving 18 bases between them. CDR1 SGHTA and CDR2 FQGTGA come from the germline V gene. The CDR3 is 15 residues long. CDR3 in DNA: TGTGCCAGCAGCCCGCCGTGGCGGGGTAGGAATGAGCAGTTCTTC. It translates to CASSPPWRGRNEQFF.

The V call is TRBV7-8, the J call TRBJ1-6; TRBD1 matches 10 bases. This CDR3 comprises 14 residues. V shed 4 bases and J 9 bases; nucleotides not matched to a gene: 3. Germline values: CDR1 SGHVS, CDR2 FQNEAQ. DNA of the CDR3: TGTGCCAGCAGCTCCGGACAGGGGGTTTCACCCCTCCACTTT. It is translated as CASSSGQGVSPLHF. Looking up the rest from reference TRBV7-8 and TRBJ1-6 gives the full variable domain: GAGVSQSPRYKVAKRGQDVALRCDPISGHVSLFWYQQALGQGPEFLTYFQNEAQLDKSGLPSDRFFAERPEGSVSTLKIQRTQQEDSAVYLCASSSGQGVSPLHFGNGTRLTVT.

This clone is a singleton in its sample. This CDR3 reads CASSQGSRAFGANVLTF. The CDR3 DNA sequence: TGTGCCAGCAGTCAAGGGAGCCGGGCGTTTGGGGCCAACGTCCTGACTTTC. The chain is built from TRBV27 and TRBJ2-6; D possibly corresponds to TRBD2 (5 bases). The CDR3 covers 17 residues. Trimming removed 5 bases from V and 3 bases from J, with 17 bases in between. From germline, CDR1 is MNHEY and CDR2 SMNVEV (reference sequence).

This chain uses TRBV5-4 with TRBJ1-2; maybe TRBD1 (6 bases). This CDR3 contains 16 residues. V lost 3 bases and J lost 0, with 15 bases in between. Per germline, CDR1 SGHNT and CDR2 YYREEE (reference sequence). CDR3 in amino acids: CASSSDGQRANYGYTF. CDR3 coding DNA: TGTGCCAGCAGCTCCGACGGACAGAGAGCTAACTATGGCTACACCTTC.

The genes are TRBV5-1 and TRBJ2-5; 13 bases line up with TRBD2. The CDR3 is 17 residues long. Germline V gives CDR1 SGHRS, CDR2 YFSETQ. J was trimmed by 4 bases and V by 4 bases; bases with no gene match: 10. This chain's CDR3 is CASSVGLAGDRGETQYF. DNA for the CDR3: TGCGCCAGCAGCGTAGGACTAGCGGGAGATCGGGGAGAGACCCAGTACTTC.

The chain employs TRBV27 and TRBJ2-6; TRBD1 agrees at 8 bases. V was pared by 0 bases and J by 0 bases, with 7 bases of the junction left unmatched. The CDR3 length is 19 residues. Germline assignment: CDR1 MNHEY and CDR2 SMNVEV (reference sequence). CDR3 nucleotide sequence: TGTGCCAGCAGTTTATCGGTGGGGACAGGACACTCTGGGGCCAACGTCCTGACTTTC. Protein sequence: CASSLSVGTGHSGANVLTF.

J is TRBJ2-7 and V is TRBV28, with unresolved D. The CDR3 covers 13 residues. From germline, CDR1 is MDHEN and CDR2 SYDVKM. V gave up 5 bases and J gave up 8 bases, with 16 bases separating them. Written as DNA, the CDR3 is TGTGCCAGCAGTCCCCCCCCCAGTATACAGCAGTACTTC. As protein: CASSPPPSIQQYF.

CDR3 sequence: CASSQAWASGHQETQYF. The CDR3 nucleotides read TGTGCCAGCAGCCAAGCTTGGGCTAGCGGGCACCAAGAGACCCAGTACTTC. The chain employs TRBV4-2 and TRBJ2-5, with TRBD2 matching 8 bases. The length of the CDR3 is 17 residues. The germline V gene has CDR1 LGHNA and CDR2 YNFKEQ. V was clipped by 1 base and J by 0 bases; unmatched bases: 7.

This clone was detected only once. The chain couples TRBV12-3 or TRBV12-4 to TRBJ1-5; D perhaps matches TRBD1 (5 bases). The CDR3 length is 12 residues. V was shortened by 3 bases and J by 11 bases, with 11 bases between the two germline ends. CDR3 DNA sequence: TGTGCCAGCAGTTTTCCCGCGGGGGCCCAGCATTTT. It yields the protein CASSFPAGAQHF.